The 18 T cell receptor beta chains presented below share a single source sample, sequenced in a study of CD8+ T cells in alopecia areata. The authors extracted RNA and reverse transcribed it into cDNA as the sequencing template. The protocol was immunoSEQ multiplex PCR, while the TCRdb copy is restricted to in-frame clones and leaves out a portion. The repertoire holds 150,000 to 200,000 clones, with 60% as singletons. Treatment described: oral pan-JAK inhibitor, 5-10 mg twice daily. The starting material was CD4+ T cells sorted from blood, obtained at week 24, from a patient treated with tofacitinib. These TCRs come from a human donor with alopecia areata.

The chain combines TRBV29-1 with TRBJ2-1, with 7 nucleotides matching TRBD2. Germline trimming cut 5 bases from V and 4 bases from J; bases unmatched to any gene: 2. The CDR3 has 12 amino acids. Germline CDR1 and CDR2: SQVTM and ANQGSEA. The CDR3 DNA is TGCAGCGTTTTGCGGGGGTACAATGAGCAGTTCTTC. Translating it yields CSVLRGYNEQFF.

The count of this clone is one. Other DNA sequences in this specimen translate into the identical CDR3. The chain recombines TRBV30 with TRBJ2-3; 7 nucleotides agree with TRBD1. Per the germline V gene, CDR1 is GTSNPN and CDR2 is SVGIG (reference sequence). V lost 3 bases, J lost 4 bases, and 1 base stayed unmatched. This CDR3 comprises 12 residues. The CDR3 DNA follows: TGTGCCTGGAGAGGGGGCGCAGATACGCAGTATTTT. Its protein product is CAWRGGADTQYF. Looking up the rest from reference TRBV30 and TRBJ2-3 gives the full variable domain: SQTIHQWPATLVQPVGSPLSLECTVEGTSNPNLYWYRQAAGRGLQLLFYSVGIGQISSEVPQNLSASRPQDRQFILSSKKLLLSDSGFYLCAWRGGADTQYFGPGTRLTVL.

A few counts support this clone. V and J are TRBV7-8 and TRBJ2-2, with TRBD2 identical over 9 bases. Trimming removed 2 bases from V and 6 bases from J; junction bases left unmatched: 1. CDR1 and CDR2 (germline): SGHVS, FQNEAQ. The CDR3 is 14 amino acids. The CDR3 is CASSLLAGSGELFF. DNA for the CDR3: TGTGCCAGCAGCTTACTAGCGGGGTCCGGGGAGCTGTTTTTT. The full variable domain, in which reference TRBV7-8 and TRBJ2-2 provide the parts outside the CDR3, is GAGVSQSPRYKVAKRGQDVALRCDPISGHVSLFWYQQALGQGPEFLTYFQNEAQLDKSGLPSDRFFAERPEGSVSTLKIQRTQQEDSAVYLCASSLLAGSGELFFGEGSRLTVL.

This clone was seen only a few times. The chain employs TRBV6-5 and TRBJ1-4, with 7 positions matching TRBD1. The CDR3 is made up of 14 amino acids. With 10 bases clipped from V and 7 bases from J, the junction kept 12 bases outside the gene matches. The germline V gene encodes CDR1 MNHEY and CDR2 SVGAGI. The CDR3 DNA follows: TGTGCCACTCGGCCAAACAGGGGAGGTGAAAAACTGTTTTTT. The encoded protein is CATRPNRGGEKLFF.

V gene TRBV30 combines with J gene TRBJ2-3; 8 nucleotides match TRBD2. CDR3 length: 14 amino acids. The germline V gene encodes CDR1 GTSNPN and CDR2 SVGIG (reference sequence). V shed 1 base, J shed 7 bases, and the junction held 7 bases outside the gene matches. The CDR3 coding sequence is TGTGCCTGGAGTGCGGGCGGGGGGTCAAATACGCAGTATTTT. Protein: CAWSAGGGSNTQYF.

This clone was seen only once. The rearrangement joins TRBV9 to TRBJ1-1, with 8 bases matching TRBD1. From germline, CDR1 is SGDLS and CDR2 YYNGEE. The V gene end was trimmed by 7 bases and the J gene end by 1 base; junction bases not matched to a gene: 3. There are 13 residues in the CDR3. CDR3 nucleotide sequence: TGTGCCAGCCGGGGACAGGCGAACACTGAAGCTTTCTTT. Residues: CASRGQANTEAFF. Using reference TRBV9 and TRBJ1-1 for the parts outside the CDR3, the full variable domain is DSGVTQTPKHLITATGQRVTLRCSPRSGDLSVYWYQQSLDQGLQFLIQYYNGEERAKGNILERFSAQQFPDLHSELNLSSLELGDSALYFCASRGQANTEAFFGQGTRLTVV.

V is TRBV5-4 and J is TRBJ2-7; D gene uncertain. The CDR3 runs to 12 residues. Germline V gene sequence: CDR1 SGHNT, CDR2 YYREEE (reference sequence). V lost 0 bases and J 6 bases, leaving 7 bases between the germline ends. The CDR3: CASSLAGGEQYF. Here the CDR3 DNA reads TGTGCCAGCAGCTTGGCGGGCGGCGAGCAGTACTTC.

This clone was observed a handful of times. The gene calls are TRBV5-1 and TRBJ2-7, with 12 bases that match TRBD2. Germline-derived CDR1 and CDR2 are SGHRS and YFSETQ. The ends lost 6 bases at V and 3 bases at J; junction bases unmatched: 7. The CDR3 has 15 amino acids. CDR3 sequence (DNA): TGCGCCAGCACTAGCGGGGGGGCCGAAGGCTACGAGCAGTACTTC. Amino acid sequence: CASTSGGAEGYEQYF.

The V gene is TRBV7-2, the J gene TRBJ1-6; D possibly corresponds to TRBD1 (6 bases). Germline V lookup: CDR1 SGHTA, CDR2 FQGNSA. V lost 5 bases and J 4 bases, leaving 12 bases between the germline ends. The CDR3 is made up of 15 amino acids. The CDR3 loop reads CASSASGTYNSPLHF. The DNA for the CDR3 is TGTGCCAGCAGCGCCTCCGGGACATATAATTCACCCCTCCACTTT. Variable domain in full (rest from reference TRBV7-2 and TRBJ1-6): GAGVSQSPSNKVTEKGKDVELRCDPISGHTALYWYRQSLGQGLEFLIYFQGNSAPDKSGLPSDRFSAERTGGSVSTLTIQRTQQEDSAVYLCASSASGTYNSPLHFGNGTRLTVT.

The chain combines TRBV4-3 with TRBJ1-2, with a weak D call TRBD1 (6 bases). Germline CDR1 and CDR2: LGHNA and YSLEER. The CDR3 sequence is 16 residues long. The germline V and J ends were trimmed by 0 bases and 4 bases, with 15 bases remaining between them. The CDR3 here is CASSQEGQTGFYGYTF. CDR3 nucleotide sequence: TGCGCCAGCAGCCAAGAAGGCCAGACAGGATTCTATGGCTACACCTTC.

In this sample, this clone turned up a few times. The chain combines TRBV27 with TRBJ1-2; no definite D call. CDR3 length equals 14 residues. CDR1 and CDR2 (germline): MNHEY, SMNVEV (reference sequence). Deletions cut 6 bases from V and 4 bases from J, with 15 bases between. CDR3 sequence (DNA): TGTGCCAGCAGCCCAGACCGCCTATTCTATGGCTACACCTTC. Translation: CASSPDRLFYGYTF.

This clone occurred once. This chain joins TRBV18 and TRBJ2-7, with D possibly being TRBD1 (6 bases). CDR1 and CDR2 (germline): KGHSH, LQKENI. The CDR3 consists of 14 residues. V was cut by 2 bases and J by 3 bases, with 11 bases left in between. CDR3 bases: TGTGCCAGCTCACCATCCGCAGGGGACTACGAGCAGTACTTC. Its protein product is CASSPSAGDYEQYF.

This sequence joins TRBV27 and TRBJ2-7; the D gene could be TRBD1 or TRBD2 (6 bases each). The germline V and J ends were trimmed by 2 bases and 5 bases, with 19 bases remaining between them. The germline V gene encodes CDR1 MNHEY and CDR2 SMNVEV (reference sequence). The CDR3 has 16 residues. The CDR3 bases are TGTGCCAGCAGTTTAGGGGGGCATTGGAGGGGGGACGAGCAGTACTTC. Its protein is CASSLGGHWRGDEQYF.

The V call is TRBV30, the J call TRBJ2-5; TRBD2 agrees at 14 bases. Germline V CDR1 and CDR2: GTSNPN, SVGIG (reference sequence). The CDR3 consists of 13 residues. CDR3 in DNA: TGTGCAACGACTAGCGGGGGGGCTGAGACCCAGTACTTC. This encodes CATTSGGAETQYF.

The V call is TRBV5-1, the J call TRBJ2-1, with D possibly being TRBD1 (5 bases). Trimming shortened V by 2 bases and J by 5 bases, and 8 bases separated the two germline ends. The CDR3 has 13 residues. Germline assignment: CDR1 SGHRS and CDR2 YFSETQ. The CDR3 loop reads CASSFRQNNEQFF. The DNA for the CDR3 is TGCGCCAGCAGCTTTCGACAGAACAATGAGCAGTTCTTC.

This clone has just a few counts. The sample contains more than one DNA sequence encoding this CDR3. The chain couples TRBV7-2 to TRBJ1-5; the match to TRBD1 covers 7 bases. CDR1 SGHTA and CDR2 FQGNSA come from the germline V gene. The CDR3 is 13 amino acids. The V segment lost 3 bases and the J segment 5 bases; nucleotides outside the gene matches: 1. The CDR3 DNA reads TGTGCCAGCAGCTTCAGGGGGGATCAGCCCCAGCATTTT. It yields the protein CASSFRGDQPQHF.

The gene calls are TRBV28 and TRBJ1-2; 7 nucleotides align to TRBD1. This CDR3 is built from 15 residues. Germline assignment: CDR1 MDHEN and CDR2 SYDVKM. V lost 2 bases and J lost 5; bases outside the gene matches: 8. CDR3 coding DNA: TGTGCCAGCAGTTTAGACCAGACCAGGGGGTATGGCTACACCTTC. This sequence encodes CASSLDQTRGYGYTF.

The chain carries TRBV30 and TRBJ2-7; 15 positions match TRBD2. The germline V gene has CDR1 GTSNPN and CDR2 SVGIG (reference sequence). The junction had 6 bases not matched to a gene; V was cut back by 1 base and J by 2 bases. The CDR3 runs 17 residues. The CDR3 spells CAWSGGTSGGHTYEQYF. In DNA, the CDR3 is TGTGCCTGGAGTGGCGGGACTAGCGGGGGGCATACCTACGAGCAGTACTTC.